This TCR beta chain was retrieved from a study of T cells after posttransplantation cyclophosphamide. Study-wide findings and caveats: Skin or GI-infiltrating T cells shared few TRB sequences with blood. Donor CD8+ memory clones often dominated recipient blood repertoires at later times. After PTCy, TRB diversity resembled that of CNI/methotrexate controls.

The naive gate required viable CD3+CD4+ or CD3+CD8+ cells with CCR7+CD45RA+CD45RO-CD95-CD27+CD28+ phenotype. On the day of bone marrow donation, the related graft donor provided peripheral blood. Measured with immunoSEQ multiplex PCR; TCRdb has only the in-frame clones, and not every one. The sample holds 25,000 to 35,000 clones, just over 90% seen once. The germline V and J ends were trimmed by 8 bases and 1 base, with 15 bases remaining between them. The CDR3 has 15 amino acids. Worth noting for this clone: The antigen remains unidentified.

The sequence came from a woman aged 60-70 years in good health, CMV-negative, and a related stem cell transplant donor. This sequence joins TRBV23-1 and TRBJ1-5; D is ambiguous. TRBV23-1 is an ORF for which the function is uncertain. Sequences were obtained from naive CD4+ T cells sorted from PBMCs. The CDR3 DNA is TGCGCCAGCCTTAGAGGAGGCCCCAGCAATCAGCCCCAGCATTTT. It is translated as CASLRGGPSNQPQHF.